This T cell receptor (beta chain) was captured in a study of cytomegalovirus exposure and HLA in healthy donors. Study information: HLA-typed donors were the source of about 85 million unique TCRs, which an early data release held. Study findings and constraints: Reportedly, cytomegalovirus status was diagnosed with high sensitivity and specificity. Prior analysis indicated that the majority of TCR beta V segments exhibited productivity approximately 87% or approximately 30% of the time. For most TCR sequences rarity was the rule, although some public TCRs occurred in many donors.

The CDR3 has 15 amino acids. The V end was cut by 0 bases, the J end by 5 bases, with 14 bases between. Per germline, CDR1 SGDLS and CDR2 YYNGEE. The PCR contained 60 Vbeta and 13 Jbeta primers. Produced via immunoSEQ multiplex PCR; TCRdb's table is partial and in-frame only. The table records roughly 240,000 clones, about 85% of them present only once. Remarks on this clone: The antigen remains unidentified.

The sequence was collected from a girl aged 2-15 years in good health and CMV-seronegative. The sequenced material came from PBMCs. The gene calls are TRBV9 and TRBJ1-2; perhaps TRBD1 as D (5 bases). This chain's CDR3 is CASSVAGGVGYGYTF. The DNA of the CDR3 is TGTGCCAGCAGCGTAGCTGGGGGGGTCGGTTATGGCTACACCTTC.